This entry is about one T cell receptor (beta chain). Antigen: not known. The library was made from cDNA and included unique molecular identifiers. About 500,000 cDNA molecules were obtained per 1 to 10 million input T cells. Using its own MiXCR run on the PCR reads, TCRdb lists one record per CDR3 protein. The profile shows approximately 260,000 distinct CDR3 sequences, around 34% of them singletons. This sample was included in a study of post-analysis software for immune sequencing data. Study at large: The disease courses spanned relapsing-remitting, secondary progressive and progressive-relapsing forms of multiple sclerosis.

Broader study findings: Patients showed TRBV5-6, TRBV5-1 and TRBV20-1 among five TRBV segments more frequent than in controls. Strong same-batch co-clustering of samples appeared with F measure clustering.

Germline V gene lookup returns CDR1 MGHRA and CDR2 YSYEKL. Deletions cut 3 bases from V and 10 bases from J, with 16 bases between. The CDR3 is made up of 14 amino acids. The chain joins TRBV4-1 to TRBJ2-1; tentative D call: TRBD1 (5 bases). Sequencing input: blood. This sequence originates from a girl aged 10 to 17 with multiple sclerosis. The CDR3 coding sequence is TGCGCCAGCAGCCATTTAGGGCAGGGCCAGGAGCAGTTCTTC. The encoded protein is CASSHLGQGQEQFF.